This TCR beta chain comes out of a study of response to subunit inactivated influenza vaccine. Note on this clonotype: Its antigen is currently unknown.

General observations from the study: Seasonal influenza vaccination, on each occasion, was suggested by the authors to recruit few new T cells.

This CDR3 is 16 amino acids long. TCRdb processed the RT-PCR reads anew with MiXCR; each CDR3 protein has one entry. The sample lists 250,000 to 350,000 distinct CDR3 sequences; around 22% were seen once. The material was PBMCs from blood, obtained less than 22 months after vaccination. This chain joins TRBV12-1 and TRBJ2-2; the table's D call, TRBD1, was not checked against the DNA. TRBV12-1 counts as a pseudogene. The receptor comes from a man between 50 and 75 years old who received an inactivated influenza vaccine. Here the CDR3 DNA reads TGTGCCAGCTGCGCAGGGAACAGGGGGGATTCCGGGGAGCTGTTTTTT. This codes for CASCAGNRGDSGELFF.